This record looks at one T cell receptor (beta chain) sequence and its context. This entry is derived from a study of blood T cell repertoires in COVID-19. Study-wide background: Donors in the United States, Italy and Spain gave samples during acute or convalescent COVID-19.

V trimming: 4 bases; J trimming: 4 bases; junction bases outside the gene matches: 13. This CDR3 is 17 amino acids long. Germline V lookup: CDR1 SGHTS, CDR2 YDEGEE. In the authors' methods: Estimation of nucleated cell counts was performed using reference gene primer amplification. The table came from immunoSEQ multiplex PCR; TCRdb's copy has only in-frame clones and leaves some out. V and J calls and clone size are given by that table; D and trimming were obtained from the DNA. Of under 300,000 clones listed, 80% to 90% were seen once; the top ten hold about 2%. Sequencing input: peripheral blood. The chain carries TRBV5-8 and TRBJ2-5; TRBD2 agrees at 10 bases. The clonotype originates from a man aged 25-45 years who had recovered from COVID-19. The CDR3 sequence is CASSPSRTSGLSETQYF. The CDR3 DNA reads TGTGCCAGCAGCCCGTCGCGGACTAGCGGCTTATCAGAGACCCAGTACTTC.